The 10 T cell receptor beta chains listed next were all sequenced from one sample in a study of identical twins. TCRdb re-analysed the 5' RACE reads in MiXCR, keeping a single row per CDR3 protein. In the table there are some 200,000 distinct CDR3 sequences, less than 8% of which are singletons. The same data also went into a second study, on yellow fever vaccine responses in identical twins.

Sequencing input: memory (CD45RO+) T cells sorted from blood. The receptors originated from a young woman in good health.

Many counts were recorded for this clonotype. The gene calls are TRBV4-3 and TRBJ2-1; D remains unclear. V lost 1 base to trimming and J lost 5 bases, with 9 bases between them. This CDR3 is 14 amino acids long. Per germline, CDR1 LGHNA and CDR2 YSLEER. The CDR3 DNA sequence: TGCGCCAGCAGCCAAGGTGTGAGAAACAATGAGCAGTTCTTC. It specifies CASSQGVRNNEQFF.

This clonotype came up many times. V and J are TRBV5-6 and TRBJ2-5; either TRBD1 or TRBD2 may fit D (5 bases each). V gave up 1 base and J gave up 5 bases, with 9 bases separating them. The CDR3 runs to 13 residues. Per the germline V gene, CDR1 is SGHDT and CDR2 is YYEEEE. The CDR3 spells CASSLLGTETQYF. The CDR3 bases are TGTGCCAGCAGCTTGTTGGGGACGGAGACCCAGTACTTC. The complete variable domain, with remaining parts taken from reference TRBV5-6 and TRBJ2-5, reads DAGVTQSPTHLIKTRGQQVTLRCSPKSGHDTVSWYQQALGQGPQFIFQYYEEEERQRGNFPDRFSGHQFPNYSSELNVNALLLGDSALYLCASSLLGTETQYFGPGTRLLVL.

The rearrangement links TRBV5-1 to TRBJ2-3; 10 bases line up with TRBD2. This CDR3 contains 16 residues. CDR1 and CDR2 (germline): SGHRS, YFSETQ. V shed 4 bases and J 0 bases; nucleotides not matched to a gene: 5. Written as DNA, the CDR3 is TGCGCCAGCAGCCCTACTAGCGGGGCCAGCACAGATACGCAGTATTTT. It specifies CASSPTSGASTDTQYF.

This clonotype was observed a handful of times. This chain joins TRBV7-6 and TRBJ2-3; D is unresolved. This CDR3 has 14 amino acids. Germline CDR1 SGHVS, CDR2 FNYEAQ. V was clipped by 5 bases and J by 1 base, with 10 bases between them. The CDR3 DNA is TGTGCCAGCAGCCCTGGCTACCGCACAGATACGCAGTATTTT. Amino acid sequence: CASSPGYRTDTQYF.

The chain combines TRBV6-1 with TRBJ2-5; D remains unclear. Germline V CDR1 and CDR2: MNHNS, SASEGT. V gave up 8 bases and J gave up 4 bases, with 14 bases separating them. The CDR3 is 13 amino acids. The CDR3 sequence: CASGRWSGETQYF. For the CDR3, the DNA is TGTGCCAGCGGGCGGTGGTCTGGAGAGACCCAGTACTTC.

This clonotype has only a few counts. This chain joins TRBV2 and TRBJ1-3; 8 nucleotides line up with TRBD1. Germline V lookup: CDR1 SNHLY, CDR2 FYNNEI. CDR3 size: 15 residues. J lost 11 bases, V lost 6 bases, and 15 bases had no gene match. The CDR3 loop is CASSAIGTGFFPIYF. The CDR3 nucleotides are TGTGCCAGCAGCGCGATTGGGACAGGTTTCTTTCCCATATATTTT.

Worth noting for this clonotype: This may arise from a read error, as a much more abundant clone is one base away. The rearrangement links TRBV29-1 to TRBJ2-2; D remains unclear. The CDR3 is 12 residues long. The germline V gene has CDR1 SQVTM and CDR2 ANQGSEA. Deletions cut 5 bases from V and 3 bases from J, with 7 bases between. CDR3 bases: TGCAGCGTTAAGACTGACACCGGGGAGCTGTTTTTT. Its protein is CSVKTDTGELFF.

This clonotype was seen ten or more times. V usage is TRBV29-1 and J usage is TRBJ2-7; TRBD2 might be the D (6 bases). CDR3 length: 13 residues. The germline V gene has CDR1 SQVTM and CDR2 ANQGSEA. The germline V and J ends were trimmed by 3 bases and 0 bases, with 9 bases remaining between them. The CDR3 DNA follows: TGCAGCGTTGATGCGGGGAGCTCCTACGAGCAGTACTTC. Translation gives CSVDAGSSYEQYF.

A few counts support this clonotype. The CDR3 protein is CASSWGTGYEAFF. The CDR3 region has the DNA TGCGCCAGCAGCTGGGGGACAGGCTATGAAGCTTTCTTT. The chain carries TRBV5-1 and TRBJ1-1, with TRBD1 matching over 8 bases. J was trimmed by 7 bases and V by 3 bases; bases with no gene match: 5. Germline V CDR1 and CDR2: SGHRS, YFSETQ. The CDR3 runs 13 residues.

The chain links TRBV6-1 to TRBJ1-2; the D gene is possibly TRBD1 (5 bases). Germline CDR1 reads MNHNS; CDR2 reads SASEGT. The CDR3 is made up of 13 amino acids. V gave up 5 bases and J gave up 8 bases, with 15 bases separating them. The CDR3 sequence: CASSIWGLGGYTF. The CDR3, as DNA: TGTGCCAGCAGTATCTGGGGGTTGGGAGGCTACACCTTC.